These 2 T cell receptor beta chains were sequenced from one sample in a study of T cell responses to AZD1222 COVID-19 vaccine. Generated by immunoSEQ multiplex PCR, the TCRdb table keeps only in-frame clones and is missing some. The profile covers about 140,000 clones, with around 90% appearing a single time and approximately 4.7% taken by the ten largest. This sample comprised peripheral blood, obtained on day 0 of AZD1222 vaccination. Receptor source: an adult in good health.

V is TRBV4-2 and J is TRBJ2-1, with unresolved D. Germline loops: CDR1 LGHNA, CDR2 YNFKEQ. Deletions cut 5 bases from V and 4 bases from J, with 3 bases between. The CDR3 runs 11 residues. CDR3 amino acids: CASSEYNEQFF. The DNA for the CDR3 is TGTGCCAGCAGCGAATACAATGAGCAGTTCTTC.

The chain couples TRBV6-5 to TRBJ1-2; 9 bases align to TRBD1. CDR1 is MNHEY and CDR2 is SVGAGI in the germline V gene. The CDR3 length is 15 residues. V lost 6 bases, J lost 8 bases, and 13 bases stayed unmatched. CDR3 residues: CASRAPGQGFFGYTF. CDR3 DNA: TGTGCCAGCAGAGCACCGGGACAGGGTTTCTTCGGCTACACCTTC.